This paragraph covers one T cell receptor (beta chain) sequence. Its antigen remains unidentified. Trimming removed 5 bases at V and 5 bases at J, with 16 bases between. Looked up from germline, CDR1 is SGHNT and CDR2 is YYREEE (reference sequence). The CDR3 runs to 15 residues. Replicate PCRs run on sorted subsets employed about 220 ng DNA, approximately 30,000 T cell genomes. Under the authors' procedure: Filtering differed, since immunoSEQ gave only junction sequences and no quality scores. Sequencing used immunoSEQ multiplex PCR; TCRdb keeps in-frame clones, though not all of them. D and trimming were read from the DNA, whereas the V and J calls and clone size are those reported in that table. The sample gives a few million clones, just over 90% of which show up once; over 0.12% is in the top ten. This entry comes from a study of shared clonotypes between healthy human individuals. Whole-study findings and limits: Unshared clonotypes carried lower generation probabilities than those common to all four donors.

The study separated CD4+ cells into CD45RA+ naive and CD45RA-negative memory subsets. The receptor's source is a man in his late teens or twenties in good health. This chain connects TRBV5-4 to TRBJ2-2; D may be TRBD1 or TRBD2 (5 bases each). The specimen was naive CD4+ T cells sorted from blood. Noted subset: CD45RA+ positively selected. The CDR3 loop reads CASSLEGRQTGELFF. DNA for the CDR3: TGTGCCAGCAGTTTAGAGGGCAGACAGACCGGGGAGCTGTTTTTT.